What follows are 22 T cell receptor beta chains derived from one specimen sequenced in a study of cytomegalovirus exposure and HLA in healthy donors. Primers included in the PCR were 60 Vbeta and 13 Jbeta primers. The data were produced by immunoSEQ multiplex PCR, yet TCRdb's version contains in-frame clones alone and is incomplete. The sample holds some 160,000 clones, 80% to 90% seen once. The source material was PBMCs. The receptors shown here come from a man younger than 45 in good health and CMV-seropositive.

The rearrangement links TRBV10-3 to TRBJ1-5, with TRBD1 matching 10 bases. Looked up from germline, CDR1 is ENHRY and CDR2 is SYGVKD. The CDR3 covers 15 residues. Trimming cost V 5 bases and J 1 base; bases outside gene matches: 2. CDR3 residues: CAISSDRGSNQPQHF. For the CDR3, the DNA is TGTGCCATCAGTTCGGACAGGGGGAGCAATCAGCCCCAGCATTTT.

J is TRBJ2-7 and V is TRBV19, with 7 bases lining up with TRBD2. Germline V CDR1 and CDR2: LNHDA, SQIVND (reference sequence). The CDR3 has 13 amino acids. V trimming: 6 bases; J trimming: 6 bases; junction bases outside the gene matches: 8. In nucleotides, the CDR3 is TGTGCCAGTAGGGGGAGGGTAGGAAGCGAGCAGTACTTC. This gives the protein CASRGRVGSEQYF.

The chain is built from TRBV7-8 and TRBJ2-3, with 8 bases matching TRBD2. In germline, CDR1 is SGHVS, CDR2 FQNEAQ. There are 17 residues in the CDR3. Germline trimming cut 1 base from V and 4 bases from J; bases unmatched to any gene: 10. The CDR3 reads CASSLGGSSGNPDTQYF. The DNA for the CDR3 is TGTGCCAGCAGCTTAGGGGGAAGTAGCGGGAACCCAGATACGCAGTATTTT.

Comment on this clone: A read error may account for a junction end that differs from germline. The CDR3 DNA sequence: TGTTCCAGCAGCTTGGGAGAGTCACCCCTCCACTTT. It yields the protein CSSSLGESPLHF. This chain uses TRBV7-9 with TRBJ1-6; D uncertain. Looked up from germline, CDR1 is SEHNR and CDR2 is FQNEAQ (reference sequence). The CDR3 has 12 residues.

The CDR3 nucleotides read TGTGCCAGTGGACTCGACTACGAGCAGTACTTC. Protein sequence: CASGLDYEQYF. This chain uses TRBV27 with TRBJ2-7, with a possible D match to TRBD2 (5 bases). Germline CDR1 reads MNHEY; CDR2 reads SMNVEV (reference sequence). The CDR3 consists of 11 residues. Between the trimmed V and J ends, which lost 9 bases and 3 bases, there was a span of 9 bases.

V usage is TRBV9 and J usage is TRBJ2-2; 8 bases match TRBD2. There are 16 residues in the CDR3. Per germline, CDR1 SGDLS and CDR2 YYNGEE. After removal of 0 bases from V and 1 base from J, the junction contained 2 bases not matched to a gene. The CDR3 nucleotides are TGTGCCAGCAGCGTAGCTACTAGCGGGAACACCGGGGAGCTGTTTTTT. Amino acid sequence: CASSVATSGNTGELFF.

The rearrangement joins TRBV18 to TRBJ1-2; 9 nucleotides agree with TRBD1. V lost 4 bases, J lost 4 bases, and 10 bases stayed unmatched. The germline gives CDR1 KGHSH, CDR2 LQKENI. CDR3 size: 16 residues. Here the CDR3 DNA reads TGTGCCAGCTCACTTTCAACAGGGGGCGCACGCTATGGCTACACCTTC. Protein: CASSLSTGGARYGYTF.

The CDR3 region is CASSVNRGTGELFF. The CDR3 bases are TGTGCCAGTAGTGTTAATAGGGGGACCGGGGAGCTGTTTTTT. The chain employs TRBV19 and TRBJ2-2; a weak D match, TRBD1 (6 bases). This CDR3 is 14 amino acids long. V gave up 5 bases and J gave up 5 bases, with 12 bases separating them. The germline gives CDR1 LNHDA, CDR2 SQIVND (reference sequence).

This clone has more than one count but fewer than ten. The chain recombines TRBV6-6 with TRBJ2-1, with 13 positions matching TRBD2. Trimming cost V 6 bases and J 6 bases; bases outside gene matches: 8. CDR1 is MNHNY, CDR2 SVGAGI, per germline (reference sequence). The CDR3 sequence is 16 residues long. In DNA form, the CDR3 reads TGTGCCAGCAGGGGCTCCGGGACTAGCGGGACCAATGAGCAGTTCTTC. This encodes CASRGSGTSGTNEQFF.

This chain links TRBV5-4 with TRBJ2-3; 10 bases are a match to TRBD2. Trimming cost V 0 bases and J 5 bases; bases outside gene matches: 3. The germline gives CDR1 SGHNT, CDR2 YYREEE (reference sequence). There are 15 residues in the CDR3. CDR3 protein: CASSLELAGIDTQYF. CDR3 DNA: TGTGCCAGCAGCTTGGAACTAGCGGGGATAGATACGCAGTATTTT. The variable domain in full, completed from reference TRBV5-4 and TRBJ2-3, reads ETGVTQSPTHLIKTRGQQVTLRCSSQSGHNTVSWYQQALGQGPQFIFQYYREEENGRGNFPPRFSGLQFPNYSSELNVNALELDDSALYLCASSLELAGIDTQYFGPGTRLTVL.

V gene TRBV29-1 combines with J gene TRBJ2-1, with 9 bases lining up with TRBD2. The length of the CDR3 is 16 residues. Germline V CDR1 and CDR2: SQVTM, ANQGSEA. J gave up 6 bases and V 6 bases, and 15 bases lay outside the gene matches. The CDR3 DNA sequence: TGCAGCGTGCCGGAACATAGCGGGAGAGGTCTCAATGAGCAGTTCTTC. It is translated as CSVPEHSGRGLNEQFF.

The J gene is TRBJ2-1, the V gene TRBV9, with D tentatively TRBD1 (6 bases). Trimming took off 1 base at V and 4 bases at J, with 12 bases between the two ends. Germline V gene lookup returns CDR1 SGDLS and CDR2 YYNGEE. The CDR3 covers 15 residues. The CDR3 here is CASSVSGARYNEQFF. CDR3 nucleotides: TGTGCCAGCAGCGTATCAGGGGCGAGGTACAATGAGCAGTTCTTC. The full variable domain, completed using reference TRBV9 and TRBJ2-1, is DSGVTQTPKHLITATGQRVTLRCSPRSGDLSVYWYQQSLDQGLQFLIQYYNGEERAKGNILERFSAQQFPDLHSELNLSSLELGDSALYFCASSVSGARYNEQFFGPGTRLTVL.

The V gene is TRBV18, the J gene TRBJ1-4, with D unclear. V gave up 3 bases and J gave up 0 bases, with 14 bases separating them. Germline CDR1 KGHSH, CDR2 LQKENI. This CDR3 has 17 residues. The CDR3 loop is CASSPNFLTTTNEKLFF. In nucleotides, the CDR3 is TGTGCCAGCTCACCGAATTTTCTGACAACAACTAATGAAAAACTGTTTTTT.

CDR3 nucleotides: TGTGCCAGCAGCGTAGCGGGAGGTCGTAACAATGAGCAGTTCTTC. Translating it yields CASSVAGGRNNEQFF. This chain connects TRBV9 to TRBJ2-1, with 7 bases lining up with TRBD2. The CDR3 is made up of 15 amino acids. V lost 0 bases and J lost 5; bases outside the gene matches: 5. Germline values: CDR1 SGDLS, CDR2 YYNGEE.

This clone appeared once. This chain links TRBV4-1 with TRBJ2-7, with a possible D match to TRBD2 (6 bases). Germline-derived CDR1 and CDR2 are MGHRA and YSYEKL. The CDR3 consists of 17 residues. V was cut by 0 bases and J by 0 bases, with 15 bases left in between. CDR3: CASSQEWGGGSSYEQYF. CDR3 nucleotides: TGCGCCAGCAGCCAAGAATGGGGAGGAGGCAGCTCCTACGAGCAGTACTTC.

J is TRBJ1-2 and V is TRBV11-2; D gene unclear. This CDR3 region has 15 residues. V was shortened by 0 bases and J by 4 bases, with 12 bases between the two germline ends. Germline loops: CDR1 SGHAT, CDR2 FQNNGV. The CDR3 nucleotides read TGTGCCAGCAGCTTAGATGGGCGTGCGGGCTATGGCTACACCTTC. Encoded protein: CASSLDGRAGYGYTF.

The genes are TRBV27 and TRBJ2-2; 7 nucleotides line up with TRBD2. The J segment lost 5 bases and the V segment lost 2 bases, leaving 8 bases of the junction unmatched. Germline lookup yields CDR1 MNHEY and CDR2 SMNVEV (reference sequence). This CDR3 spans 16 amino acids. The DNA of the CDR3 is TGTGCCAGCAGTTTAACTGGCGGGAGAAGGACCGGGGAGCTGTTTTTT. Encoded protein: CASSLTGGRRTGELFF.

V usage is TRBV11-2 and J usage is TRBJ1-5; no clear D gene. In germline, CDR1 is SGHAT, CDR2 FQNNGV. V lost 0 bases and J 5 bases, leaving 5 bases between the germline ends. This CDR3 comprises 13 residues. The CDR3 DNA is TGTGCCAGCAGCTTAGATCGCGATCAGCCCCAGCATTTT. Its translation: CASSLDRDQPQHF.

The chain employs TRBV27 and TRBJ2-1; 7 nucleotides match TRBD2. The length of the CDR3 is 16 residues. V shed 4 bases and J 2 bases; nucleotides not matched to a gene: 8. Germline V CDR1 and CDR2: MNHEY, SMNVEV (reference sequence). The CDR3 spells CASSSPGRLAYNEQFF. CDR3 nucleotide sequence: TGTGCCAGCAGTTCGCCCGGGAGGCTAGCCTACAATGAGCAGTTCTTC.

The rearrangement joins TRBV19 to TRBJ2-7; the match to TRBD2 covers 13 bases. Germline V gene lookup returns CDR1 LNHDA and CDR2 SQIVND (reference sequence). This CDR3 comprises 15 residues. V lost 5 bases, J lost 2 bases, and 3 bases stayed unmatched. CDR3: CASSLGLAGPYEQYF. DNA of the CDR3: TGTGCCAGTAGTTTGGGACTAGCGGGGCCCTACGAGCAGTACTTC.

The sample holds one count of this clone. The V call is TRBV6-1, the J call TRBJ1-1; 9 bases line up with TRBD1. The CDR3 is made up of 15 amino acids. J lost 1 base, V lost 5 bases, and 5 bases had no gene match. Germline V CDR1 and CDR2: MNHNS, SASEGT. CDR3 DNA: TGTGCCAGCAGTCAACCGGGACAGGGGAACACTGAAGCTTTCTTT. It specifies CASSQPGQGNTEAFF.

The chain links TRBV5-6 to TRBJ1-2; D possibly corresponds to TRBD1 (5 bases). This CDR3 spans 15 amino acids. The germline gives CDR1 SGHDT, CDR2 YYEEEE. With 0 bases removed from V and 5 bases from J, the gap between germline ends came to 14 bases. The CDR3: CASSLAGDIGYGYTF. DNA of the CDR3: TGTGCCAGCAGCTTGGCGGGGGATATAGGTTATGGCTACACCTTC. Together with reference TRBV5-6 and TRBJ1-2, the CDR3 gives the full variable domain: DAGVTQSPTHLIKTRGQQVTLRCSPKSGHDTVSWYQQALGQGPQFIFQYYEEEERQRGNFPDRFSGHQFPNYSSELNVNALLLGDSALYLCASSLAGDIGYGYTFGSGTRLTVV.